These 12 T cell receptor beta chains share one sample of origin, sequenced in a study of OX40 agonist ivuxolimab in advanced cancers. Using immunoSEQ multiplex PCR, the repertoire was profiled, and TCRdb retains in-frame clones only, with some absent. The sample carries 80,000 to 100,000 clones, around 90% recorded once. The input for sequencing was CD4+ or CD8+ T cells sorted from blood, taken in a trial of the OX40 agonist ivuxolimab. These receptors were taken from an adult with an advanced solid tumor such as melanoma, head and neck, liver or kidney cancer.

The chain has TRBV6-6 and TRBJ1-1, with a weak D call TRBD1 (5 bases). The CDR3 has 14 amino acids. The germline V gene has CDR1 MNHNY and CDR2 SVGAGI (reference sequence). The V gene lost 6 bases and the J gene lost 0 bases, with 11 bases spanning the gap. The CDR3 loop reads CASRDTVVNTEAFF. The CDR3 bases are TGTGCCAGCAGGGACACTGTGGTGAACACTGAAGCTTTCTTT.

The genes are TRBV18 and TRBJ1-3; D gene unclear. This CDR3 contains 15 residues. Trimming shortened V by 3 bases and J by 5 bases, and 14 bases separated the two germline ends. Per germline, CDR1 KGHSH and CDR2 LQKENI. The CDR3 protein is CASSPRREGRNTIYF. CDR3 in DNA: TGTGCCAGCTCACCTCGCCGGGAGGGTAGAAACACCATATATTTT.

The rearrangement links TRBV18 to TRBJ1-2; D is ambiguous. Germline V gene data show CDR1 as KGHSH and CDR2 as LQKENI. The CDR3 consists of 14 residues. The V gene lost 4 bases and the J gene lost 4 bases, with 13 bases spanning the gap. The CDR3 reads CASSRATDAYGYTF. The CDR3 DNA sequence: TGTGCCAGCTCACGAGCGACGGATGCCTATGGCTACACCTTC.

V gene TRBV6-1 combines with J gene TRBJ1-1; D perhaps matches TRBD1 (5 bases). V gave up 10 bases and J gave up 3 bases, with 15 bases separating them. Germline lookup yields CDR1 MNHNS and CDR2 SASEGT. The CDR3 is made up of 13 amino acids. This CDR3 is CANSRVWDTEAFF. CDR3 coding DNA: TGTGCCAACTCCAGGGTTTGGGACACTGAAGCTTTCTTT.

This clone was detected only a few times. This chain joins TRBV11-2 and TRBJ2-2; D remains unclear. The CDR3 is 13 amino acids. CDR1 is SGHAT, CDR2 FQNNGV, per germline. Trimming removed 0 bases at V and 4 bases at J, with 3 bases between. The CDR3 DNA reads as TGTGCCAGCAGCTTAGATTCCACCGGGGAGCTGTTTTTT. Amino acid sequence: CASSLDSTGELFF.

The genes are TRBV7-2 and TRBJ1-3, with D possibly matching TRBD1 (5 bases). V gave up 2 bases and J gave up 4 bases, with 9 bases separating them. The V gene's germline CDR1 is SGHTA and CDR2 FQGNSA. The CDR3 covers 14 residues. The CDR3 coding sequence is TGTGCCAGCAGCTTAACGCGGGGGGGAAACACCATATATTTT. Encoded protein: CASSLTRGGNTIYF.

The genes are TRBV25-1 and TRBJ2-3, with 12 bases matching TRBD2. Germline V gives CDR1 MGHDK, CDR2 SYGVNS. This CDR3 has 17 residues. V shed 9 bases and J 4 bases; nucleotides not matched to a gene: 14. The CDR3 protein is CASQPSGGDARADTQYF. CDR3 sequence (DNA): TGTGCCAGTCAACCTAGCGGGGGGGATGCACGCGCAGATACGCAGTATTTT.

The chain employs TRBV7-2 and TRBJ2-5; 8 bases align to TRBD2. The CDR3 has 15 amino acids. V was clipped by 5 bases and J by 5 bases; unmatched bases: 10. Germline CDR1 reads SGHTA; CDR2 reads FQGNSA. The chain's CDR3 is CASSRGSGGRETQYF. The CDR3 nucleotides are TGTGCCAGCAGCCGAGGAAGCGGGGGCCGGGAGACCCAGTACTTC. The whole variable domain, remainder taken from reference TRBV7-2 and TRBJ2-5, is GAGVSQSPSNKVTEKGKDVELRCDPISGHTALYWYRQSLGQGLEFLIYFQGNSAPDKSGLPSDRFSAERTGGSVSTLTIQRTQQEDSAVYLCASSRGSGGRETQYFGPGTRLLVL.

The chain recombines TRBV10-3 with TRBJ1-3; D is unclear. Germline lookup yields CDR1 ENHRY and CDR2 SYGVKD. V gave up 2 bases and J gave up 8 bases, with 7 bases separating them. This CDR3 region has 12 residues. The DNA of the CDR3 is TGTGCCATCAGTGAGAAGATTGACACCATATATTTT. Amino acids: CAISEKIDTIYF.

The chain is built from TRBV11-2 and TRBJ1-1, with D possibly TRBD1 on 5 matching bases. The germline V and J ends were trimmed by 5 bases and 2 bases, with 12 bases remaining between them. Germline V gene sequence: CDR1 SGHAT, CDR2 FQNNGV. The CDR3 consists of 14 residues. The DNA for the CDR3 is TGTGCCAGCAGCCTAAGTCAGGGAAACACTGAAGCTTTCTTT. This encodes CASSLSQGNTEAFF.

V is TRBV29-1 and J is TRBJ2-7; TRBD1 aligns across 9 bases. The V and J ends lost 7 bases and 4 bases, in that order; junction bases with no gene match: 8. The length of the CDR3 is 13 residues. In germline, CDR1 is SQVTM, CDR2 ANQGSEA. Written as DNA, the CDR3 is TGCAGCGCTAGGACAGGGGCGTTATACGAGCAGTACTTC. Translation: CSARTGALYEQYF.

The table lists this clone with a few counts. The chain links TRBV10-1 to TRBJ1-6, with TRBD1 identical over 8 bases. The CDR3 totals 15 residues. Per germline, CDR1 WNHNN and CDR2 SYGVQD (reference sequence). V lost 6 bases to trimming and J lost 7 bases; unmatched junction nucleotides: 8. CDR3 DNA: TGCGCCAGCAGCCACGGACAGGGCCACAATTCACCCCTCCACTTT. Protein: CASSHGQGHNSPLHF.